The 18 T cell receptor beta chains below were found in one sample sequenced in a study of lymphopenia after photon versus proton radiotherapy. Sequencing was performed with immunoSEQ multiplex PCR; in TCRdb, only in-frame clones are kept and a portion is missing. Of 150,000 to 200,000 clones listed, about nine tenths are singletons. The source was peripheral blood, collected from a patient treated with photon-based radiotherapy. These receptor sequences come from a man aged 45-60 years with gastric cancer.

This chain connects TRBV7-9 to TRBJ2-7; a weak D match, TRBD1 (6 bases). The V end lost 5 bases, the J end lost 2 bases, and 19 bases lay between the germline ends. Per germline, CDR1 SEHNR and CDR2 FQNEAQ (reference sequence). The CDR3 sequence is 16 residues long. The CDR3 spells CASSSPRGTQTYEQYF. In DNA form, the CDR3 reads TGTGCCAGCAGCAGCCCACGAGGGACACAAACCTACGAGCAGTACTTC.

J is TRBJ2-3 and V is TRBV9, with D hard to call. Trimming left V 0 bases short and J 0 bases short, with 14 bases between. This CDR3 has 17 amino acids. Germline V CDR1 and CDR2: SGDLS, YYNGEE. The CDR3 loop is CASSVGEALQSTDTQYF. In DNA form, the CDR3 reads TGTGCCAGCAGCGTAGGCGAGGCCCTTCAGAGCACAGATACGCAGTATTTT.

The chain employs TRBV7-3 and TRBJ1-1; the D gene is possibly TRBD1 (5 bases). The CDR3 has 14 residues. Germline values: CDR1 SGHTA, CDR2 FQGTGA. V lost 5 bases to trimming and J lost 8 bases, with 18 bases between them. The CDR3: CASSRQPGPTEAFF. The CDR3 nucleotides read TGTGCCAGCAGCCGTCAGCCGGGACCTACGGAAGCTTTCTTT.

The V call is TRBV27, the J call TRBJ2-7; D assignment may be TRBD1 or TRBD2 (6 bases each). This CDR3 comprises 14 residues. Germline V gives CDR1 MNHEY, CDR2 SMNVEV (reference sequence). Trimming left V 2 bases short and J 6 bases short, with 14 bases between. CDR3 region: CASSLTGAAREQYF. The CDR3 region has the DNA TGTGCCAGCAGTTTAACGGGGGCGGCGCGCGAGCAGTACTTC.

This rearrangement joins TRBV6-5 to TRBJ1-5; 11 nucleotides agree with TRBD1. This CDR3 is built from 14 residues. Germline CDR1 is MNHEY and CDR2 is SVGAGI. After removal of 6 bases from V and 6 bases from J, the junction contained 4 bases not matched to a gene. CDR3 coding DNA: TGTGCCAGCAGGACGGGACAGGGGGGTCAGCCCCAGCATTTT. Its protein product is CASRTGQGGQPQHF.

The rearrangement links TRBV29-1 to TRBJ2-3; TRBD1 matches 9 bases. The J segment lost 2 bases and the V segment lost 8 bases, leaving 8 bases of the junction unmatched. The CDR3 runs 14 residues. CDR1 is SQVTM, CDR2 ANQGSEA, per germline. DNA for the CDR3: TGCAGCATAACAGGGGGCCTGGACACAGATACGCAGTATTTT. This translates into CSITGGLDTDTQYF.

About this clone: The sample has other DNA sequences that encode this CDR3 too. V and J are TRBV6-5 and TRBJ2-7; TRBD1 matches at 7 bases. Trimming at V came to 6 bases and at J to 2 bases, leaving 4 bases not matched to a gene. Germline CDR1 and CDR2: MNHEY and SVGAGI. The CDR3 contains 13 residues. CDR3 bases: TGTGCCAGCAGACCCGGGACAGCCTACGAGCAGTACTTC. Encoded protein: CASRPGTAYEQYF.

The V gene is TRBV10-3, the J gene TRBJ2-5, with TRBD2 identical over 8 bases. V lost 0 bases and J lost 3; bases outside the gene matches: 3. The CDR3 is made up of 15 amino acids. The V gene's germline CDR1 is ENHRY and CDR2 SYGVKD. This CDR3 is CAISESTGGKETQYF. In nucleotides, the CDR3 is TGTGCCATCAGTGAGTCGACGGGGGGGAAAGAGACCCAGTACTTC.

This rearrangement joins TRBV10-2 to TRBJ2-3, with D possibly being TRBD1 (6 bases). Trimming removed 7 bases from V and 6 bases from J, with 8 bases in between. The germline CDR1 and CDR2 sequences are WSHSY and SAAADI. There are 11 residues in the CDR3. This chain's CDR3 is CASTQGDTQYF. The CDR3 nucleotides are TGCGCCAGCACCCAGGGGGATACGCAGTATTTT.

The V gene is TRBV5-4, the J gene TRBJ2-7, with 10 bases identical to TRBD1. CDR3 length equals 15 residues. CDR1 and CDR2 from the germline V gene are SGHNT and YYREEE (reference sequence). V dropped 4 bases and J dropped 0; count of bases not matched to a gene: 4. CDR3 DNA: TGTGCCAGCAGCGGGGGACAGGGGCTCTCCTACGAGCAGTACTTC. Residues: CASSGGQGLSYEQYF.

V usage is TRBV27 and J usage is TRBJ1-4; 7 bases align to TRBD1. The V gene end was trimmed by 5 bases and the J gene end by 7 bases; junction bases not matched to a gene: 7. CDR3 length: 14 amino acids. The germline CDR1 and CDR2 sequences are MNHEY and SMNVEV (reference sequence). This chain's CDR3 is CASSHYRGAEKLFF. Written as DNA, the CDR3 is TGTGCCAGCAGTCATTACAGGGGTGCTGAAAAACTGTTTTTT.

This clone showed up just a few times. Other DNA sequences from this sample encode an identical CDR3 as well. This chain connects TRBV18 to TRBJ2-7; 11 bases are a match to TRBD1. The CDR3 is 14 residues long. From germline, CDR1 is KGHSH and CDR2 LQKENI. The J segment lost 3 bases and the V segment lost 2 bases, leaving 0 bases of the junction unmatched. The CDR3 is CASSPGTGGYEQYF. For the CDR3, the DNA is TGTGCCAGCTCACCAGGGACAGGGGGCTACGAGCAGTACTTC.

The chain recombines TRBV2 with TRBJ1-2; 9 bases align to TRBD1. The CDR3 spans 14 residues. The ends lost 5 bases at V and 8 bases at J; junction bases unmatched: 9. Germline V gene sequence: CDR1 SNHLY, CDR2 FYNNEI. CDR3 sequence (DNA): TGTGCCAGCAGTTTACAGGGGGCTGGTGGGGGCTACACCTTC. Translating it yields CASSLQGAGGGYTF.

A single count supports this clone. The chain joins TRBV2 to TRBJ1-1; D is unclear. Trimming took off 6 bases at V and 2 bases at J, with 10 bases between the two ends. The CDR3 consists of 13 residues. Germline V gene sequence: CDR1 SNHLY, CDR2 FYNNEI. The chain's CDR3 is CASSSSPNTEAFF. CDR3 DNA: TGTGCCAGCAGCTCCTCCCCCAACACTGAAGCTTTCTTT.

Only one count was recorded for this clone. The CDR3 spells CASSLGLAIYEQYF. DNA for the CDR3: TGTGCCAGCAGCTTGGGACTAGCGATCTACGAGCAGTACTTC. The chain combines TRBV5-6 with TRBJ2-7; 8 bases line up with TRBD2. CDR3 size: 14 residues. V lost 0 bases and J lost 3; bases outside the gene matches: 2. Looked up from germline, CDR1 is SGHDT and CDR2 is YYEEEE.

The chain joins TRBV5-8 to TRBJ2-5, with a possible D match to TRBD1 (6 bases). The V gene lost 0 bases and the J gene lost 5 bases, with 8 bases spanning the gap. Germline CDR1 and CDR2: SGHTS and YDEGEE. This CDR3 is 13 amino acids long. CDR3 sequence: CASSLDRVETQYF. The CDR3 coding sequence is TGTGCCAGCAGCTTGGACAGGGTCGAGACCCAGTACTTC.

The rearrangement uses TRBV27 and TRBJ2-4; D remains ambiguous. This CDR3 is 14 amino acids long. V lost 1 base and J lost 0, with 4 bases in between. CDR1 is MNHEY, CDR2 SMNVEV, per germline (reference sequence). The CDR3 reads CASSLLVAKNIQYF. The CDR3, as DNA: TGTGCCAGCAGTTTATTGGTAGCCAAAAACATTCAGTACTTC.

This chain connects TRBV7-2 to TRBJ1-1, with D unresolved. The CDR3 extends over 12 amino acids. Germline V gene data show CDR1 as SGHTA and CDR2 as FQGNSA. V was cut by 4 bases and J by 6 bases, with 9 bases left in between. This CDR3 reads CASSSGMAEAFF. In DNA, the CDR3 is TGTGCCAGCAGCTCTGGGATGGCTGAAGCTTTCTTT.